This TCR beta chain derives from a study of PD-L1 blockade in urothelial cancer. The time point: peripheral blood 6 weeks after treatment start. Libraries were prepared by immunoSEQ multiplex PCR; TCRdb keeps only in-frame clonotypes and omits some of them. This sample yields about 120,000 clones, of which about 84% are seen a single time; approximately 2.4% belongs to the top ten. This CDR3 is built from 14 residues. The ends lost 5 bases at V and 5 bases at J; junction bases unmatched: 7. Germline V gene lookup returns CDR1 SGHRS and CDR2 YFSETQ. J is TRBJ2-3 and V is TRBV5-1, with 8 positions matching TRBD1. The specimen was PBMCs, collected around atezolizumab (anti-PD-L1) treatment. This receptor was obtained from a man between 50 and 59 years old with urothelial cancer. Here the CDR3 DNA reads TGCGCCAGCAGTCGGGACAGGCCTATAGATACGCAGTATTTT. Translation gives CASSRDRPIDTQYF.